This T cell receptor beta chain originates from a study of T-cell memory formation after mild COVID-19. Study outcomes and limitations: Mainly in CM and EM were contracting CD4+ clones; CD8+ were in EMRA.

This clonotype was recorded a few times. What it recognizes is unknown. TCRdb redid the calling of the 5' RACE reads with MiXCR, one entry per CDR3 protein. The sample has about 560,000 distinct CDR3 sequences, roughly 17% seen once. The CDR3 spans 15 residues. From germline, CDR1 is MRHNA and CDR2 SNTAGT. Trimming stripped 6 bases from V and 3 bases from J, with 16 bases between. The chain combines TRBV6-4 with TRBJ2-3; unclear D gene. This TCR was sampled from an adult woman who had mild COVID-19 (a few samples of this study predate the infection). Cell type and time point are not known. The sequencing sample was made of PBMCs or a T cell subset sorted from them (not recorded which). The CDR3 loop reads CASRPTTGGTDTQYF. The DNA of the CDR3 is TGTGCCAGCAGGCCGACAACCGGCGGTACAGATACGCAGTATTTT.